The TCR beta chain under discussion was sequenced for a study of T-cell reconstitution after alpha-beta-depleted transplantation in children. The study's findings and limits: TCRbeta diversity was high at day 60 in some patients (a result of surviving recipient T cells and thymic progenitors).

Preparation of the TCRbeta library was carried out with unique molecular identifiers. TCRdb recomputed calls from the PCR reads with MiXCR, one row per CDR3 protein. The table lists roughly 340,000 distinct CDR3 sequences, under 20% of them singletons. The length of the CDR3 is 13 residues. Per germline, CDR1 SGDLS and CDR2 YYNGEE. V lost 0 bases and J 4 bases, leaving 5 bases between the germline ends. This clonotype was recorded many times. The antigen is undetermined. The material was PBMCs, mostly from graft donor cells, obtained 360 days after TCRalphabeta/CD19-depleted stem cell transplant. The genes are TRBV9 and TRBJ2-1; no definite D call. This TCR was recovered from a male patient aged 2-10 years who had a stem cell transplant for acute lymphoblastic leukemia, so the T cells may come from the graft donor. The CDR3 loop is CASSVEGYNEQFF. The CDR3 DNA reads TGTGCCAGCAGCGTAGAAGGTTACAATGAGCAGTTCTTC. Using reference TRBV9 and TRBJ2-1 for the parts outside the CDR3, the full variable domain is DSGVTQTPKHLITATGQRVTLRCSPRSGDLSVYWYQQSLDQGLQFLIQYYNGEERAKGNILERFSAQQFPDLHSELNLSSLELGDSALYFCASSVEGYNEQFFGPGTRLTVL.